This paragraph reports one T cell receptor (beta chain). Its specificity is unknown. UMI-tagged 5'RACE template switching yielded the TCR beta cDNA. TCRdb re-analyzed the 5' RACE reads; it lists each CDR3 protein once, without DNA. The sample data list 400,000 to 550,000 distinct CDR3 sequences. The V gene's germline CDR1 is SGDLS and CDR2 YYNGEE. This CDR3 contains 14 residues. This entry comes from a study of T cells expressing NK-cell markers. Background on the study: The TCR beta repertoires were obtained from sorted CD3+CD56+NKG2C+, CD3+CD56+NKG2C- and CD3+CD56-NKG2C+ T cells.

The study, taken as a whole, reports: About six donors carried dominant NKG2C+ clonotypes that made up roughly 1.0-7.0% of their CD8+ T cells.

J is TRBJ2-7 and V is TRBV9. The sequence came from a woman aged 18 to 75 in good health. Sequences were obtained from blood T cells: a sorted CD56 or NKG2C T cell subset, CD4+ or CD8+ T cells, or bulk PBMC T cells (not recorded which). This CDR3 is CASSGGTASYEQYF.